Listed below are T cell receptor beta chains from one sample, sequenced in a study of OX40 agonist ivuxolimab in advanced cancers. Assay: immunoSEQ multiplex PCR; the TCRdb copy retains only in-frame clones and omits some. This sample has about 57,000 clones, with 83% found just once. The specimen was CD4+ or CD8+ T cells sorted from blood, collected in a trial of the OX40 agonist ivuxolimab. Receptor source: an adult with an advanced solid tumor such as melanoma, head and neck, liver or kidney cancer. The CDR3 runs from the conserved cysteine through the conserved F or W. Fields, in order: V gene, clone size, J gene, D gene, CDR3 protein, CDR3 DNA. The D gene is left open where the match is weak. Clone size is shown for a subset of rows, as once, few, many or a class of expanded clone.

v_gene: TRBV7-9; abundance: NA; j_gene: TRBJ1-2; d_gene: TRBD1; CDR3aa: CASSQGRFVGTGFTF; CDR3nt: TGTGCCAGCAGCCAGGGAAGGTTCGTGGGGACAGGGTTCACCTTC
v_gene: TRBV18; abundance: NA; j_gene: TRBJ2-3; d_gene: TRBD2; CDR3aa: CASSTKAGGTDTQYF; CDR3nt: TGTGCCAGCTCAACAAAAGCGGGAGGCACAGATACGCAGTATTTT
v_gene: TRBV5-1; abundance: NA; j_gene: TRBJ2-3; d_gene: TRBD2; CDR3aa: CASSLGGGRDTDTQYF; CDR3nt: TGCGCCAGCAGCTTAGGTGGCGGGAGGGACACAGATACGCAGTATTTT
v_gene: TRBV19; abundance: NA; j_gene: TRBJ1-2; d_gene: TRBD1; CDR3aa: CASSIQGAIYGYTF; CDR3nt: TGTGCCAGTAGTATACAGGGGGCTATCTATGGCTACACCTTC
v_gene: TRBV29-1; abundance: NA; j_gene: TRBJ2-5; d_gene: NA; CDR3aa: CSASPAEETQYF; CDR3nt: TGCAGCGCTAGCCCGGCGGAAGAGACCCAGTACTTC
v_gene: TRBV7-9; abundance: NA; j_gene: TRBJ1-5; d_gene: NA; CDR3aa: CASSLAGGGQPQHF; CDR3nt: TGTGCCAGCAGCTTAGCGGGGGGCGGACAGCCCCAGCATTTT
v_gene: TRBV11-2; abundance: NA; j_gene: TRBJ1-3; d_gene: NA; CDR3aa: CASSLPRLDRRSGNTIYF; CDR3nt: TGTGCCAGCAGTTTACCCCGTCTCGACAGGAGATCTGGAAACACCATATATTTT
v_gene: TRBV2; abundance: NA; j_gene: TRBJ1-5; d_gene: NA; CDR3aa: CASRRDRPRQPQHF; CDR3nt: TGTGCCAGCAGGCGTGACAGGCCGCGGCAGCCCCAGCATTTT
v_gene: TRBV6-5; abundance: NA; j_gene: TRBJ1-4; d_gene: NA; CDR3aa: CASKGGPQKLFF; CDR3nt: TGTGCCAGCAAGGGTGGACCTCAAAAACTGTTTTTT
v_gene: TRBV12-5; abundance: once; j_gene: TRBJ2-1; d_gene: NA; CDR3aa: CASGSTRTSYNEQFF; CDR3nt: TGTGCTAGTGGTTCCACTCGGACCTCCTACAATGAGCAGTTCTTC
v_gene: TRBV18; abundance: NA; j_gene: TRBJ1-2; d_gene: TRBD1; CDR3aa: CASSPGQVYGYTF; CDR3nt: TGTGCCAGCTCCCCCGGACAGGTCTATGGCTACACCTTC
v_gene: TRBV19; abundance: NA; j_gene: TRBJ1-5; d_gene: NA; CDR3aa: CASSIRREQGGQPQHF; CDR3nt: TGTGCCAGTAGTATCCGCCGGGAACAGGGCGGCCAGCCCCAGCATTTT
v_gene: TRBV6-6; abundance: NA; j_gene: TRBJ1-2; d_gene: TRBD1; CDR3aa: CASRRQGLNYGYTF; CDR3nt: TGTGCCAGCAGAAGACAGGGACTTAACTATGGCTACACCTTC
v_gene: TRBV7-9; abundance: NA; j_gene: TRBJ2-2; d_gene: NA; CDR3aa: CASSLGQTGELFF; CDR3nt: TGTGCCAGCAGCTTAGGACAGACCGGGGAGCTGTTTTTT
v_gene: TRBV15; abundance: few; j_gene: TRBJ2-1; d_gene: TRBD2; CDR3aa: CATSREAGAGDEQFF; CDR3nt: TGTGCCACCAGCAGAGAAGCGGGAGCGGGGGATGAGCAGTTCTTC
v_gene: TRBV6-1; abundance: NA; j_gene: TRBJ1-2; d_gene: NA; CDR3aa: CASNRHFYGYTF; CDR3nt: TGTGCCAGCAATAGGCACTTCTATGGCTACACCTTC
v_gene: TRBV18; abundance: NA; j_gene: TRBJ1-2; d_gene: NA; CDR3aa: CASSPGGYNYGYTF; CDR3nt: TGTGCCAGCTCACCCGGGGGATATAACTATGGCTACACCTTC
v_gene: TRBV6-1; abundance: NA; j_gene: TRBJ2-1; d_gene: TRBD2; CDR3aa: CASSEPGLGAYEQFF; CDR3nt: TGTGCCAGCAGTGAACCGGGACTAGGGGCCTATGAGCAGTTCTTC
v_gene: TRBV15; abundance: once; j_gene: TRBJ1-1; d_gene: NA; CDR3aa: CATSRDPGTEAFF; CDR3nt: TGTGCCACCAGCAGGGACCCAGGGACTGAAGCTTTCTTT
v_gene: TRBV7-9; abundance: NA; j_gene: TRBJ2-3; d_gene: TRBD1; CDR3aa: CASSLTRGQGDTQYF; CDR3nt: TGTGCCAGCAGCCTGACTCGGGGACAGGGGGATACGCAGTATTTT
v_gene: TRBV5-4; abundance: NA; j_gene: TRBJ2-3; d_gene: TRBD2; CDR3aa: CASSLRLAGVTDTQYF; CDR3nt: TGTGCCAGCAGCTTGCGACTAGCGGGAGTTACAGATACGCAGTATTTT
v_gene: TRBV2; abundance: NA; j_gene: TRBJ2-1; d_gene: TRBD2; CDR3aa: CASRPSSGASLEQFF; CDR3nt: TGTGCCAGCAGACCGTCTAGCGGGGCTTCATTGGAGCAGTTCTTC
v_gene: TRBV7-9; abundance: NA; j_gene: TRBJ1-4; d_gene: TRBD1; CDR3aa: CASSQQQGRNEKLFF; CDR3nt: TGTGCCAGCAGCCAACAACAGGGGCGCAATGAAAAACTGTTTTTT
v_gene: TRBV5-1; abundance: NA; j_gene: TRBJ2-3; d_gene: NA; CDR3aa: CASRGDGTTDTQYF; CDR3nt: TGCGCCAGCAGGGGGGACGGCACCACAGATACGCAGTATTTT
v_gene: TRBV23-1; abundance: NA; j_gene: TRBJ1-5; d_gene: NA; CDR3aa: CASSHGGGQPQHF; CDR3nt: TGCGCCAGCAGTCACGGGGGGGGTCAGCCCCAGCATTTT
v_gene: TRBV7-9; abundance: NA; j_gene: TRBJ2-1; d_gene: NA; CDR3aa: CASSLDGGRNNEQFF; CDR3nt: TGTGCCAGCAGCTTAGATGGGGGCCGTAACAATGAGCAGTTCTTC
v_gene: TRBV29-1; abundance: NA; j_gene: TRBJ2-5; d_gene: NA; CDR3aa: CSVEGGVETQYF; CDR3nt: TGCAGCGTTGAAGGGGGGGTTGAGACCCAGTACTTC
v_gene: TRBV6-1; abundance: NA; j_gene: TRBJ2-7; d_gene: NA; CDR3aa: CASSETTALTRQYF; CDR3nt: TGTGCCAGCAGTGAGACGACAGCCCTTACGAGGCAGTACTTC
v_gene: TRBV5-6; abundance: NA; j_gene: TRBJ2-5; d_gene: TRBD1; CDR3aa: CASSLIGQGGRETQYF; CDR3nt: TGTGCCAGCAGCTTGATTGGACAGGGAGGTCGCGAGACCCAGTACTTC
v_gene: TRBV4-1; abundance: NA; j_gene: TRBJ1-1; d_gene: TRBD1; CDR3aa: CASSQDEWFMSQGDEAFF; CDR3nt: TGCGCCAGCAGCCAAGATGAGTGGTTCATGTCCCAGGGGGATGAAGCTTTCTTT
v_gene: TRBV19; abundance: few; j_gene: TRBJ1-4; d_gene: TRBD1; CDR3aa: CASSNDRGPTEKLFF; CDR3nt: TGTGCCAGTAGTAATGACAGGGGGCCGACTGAAAAACTGTTTTTT
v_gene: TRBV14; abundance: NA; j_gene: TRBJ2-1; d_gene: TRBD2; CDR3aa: CASSQEHRAGGPLWAYNEQFF; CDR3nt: TGTGCCAGCAGCCAAGAGCACAGAGCGGGAGGGCCTTTATGGGCCTACAATGAGCAGTTCTTC
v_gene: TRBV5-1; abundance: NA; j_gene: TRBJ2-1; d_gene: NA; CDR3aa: CASSEGASRDNEQFF; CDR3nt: TGCGCCAGCAGCGAAGGGGCAAGTCGCGACAATGAGCAGTTCTTC
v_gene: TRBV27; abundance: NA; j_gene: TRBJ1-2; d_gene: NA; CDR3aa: CASSITLREGLVYGYTF; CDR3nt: TGTGCCAGCAGTATAACCCTTCGCGAGGGGCTAGTCTATGGCTACACCTTC
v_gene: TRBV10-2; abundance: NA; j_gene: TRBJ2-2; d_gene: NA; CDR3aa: CASSQDGGSGELFF; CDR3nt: TGCGCCAGCAGTCAAGATGGGGGGTCCGGGGAGCTGTTTTTT
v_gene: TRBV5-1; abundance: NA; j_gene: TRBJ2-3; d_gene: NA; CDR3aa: CASSLEWEDTQYF; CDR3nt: TGCGCCAGCAGCTTGGAATGGGAGGATACGCAGTATTTT
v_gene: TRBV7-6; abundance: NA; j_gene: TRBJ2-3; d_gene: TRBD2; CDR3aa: CASSPLGGRPDTQYF; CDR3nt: TGTGCCAGCAGCCCGCTGGGCGGGAGGCCAGATACGCAGTATTTT
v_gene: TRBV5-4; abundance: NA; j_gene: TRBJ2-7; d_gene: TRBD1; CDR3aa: CASSYAHRQGSYEQYF; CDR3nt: TGTGCCAGCAGCTATGCCCATAGACAGGGCTCCTACGAGCAGTACTTC
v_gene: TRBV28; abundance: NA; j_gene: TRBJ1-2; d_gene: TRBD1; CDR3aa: CASDQGGNYGYTF; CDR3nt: TGTGCCAGCGATCAGGGGGGAAACTATGGCTACACCTTC
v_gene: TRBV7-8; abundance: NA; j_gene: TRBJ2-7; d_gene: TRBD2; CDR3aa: CASSLRLAGGEQYF; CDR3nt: TGTGCCAGCAGCCTTCGACTAGCGGGAGGGGAGCAGTACTTC
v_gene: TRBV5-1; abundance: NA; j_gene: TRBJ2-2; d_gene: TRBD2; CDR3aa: CASSFAALAGEVGELFF; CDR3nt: TGCGCCAGCAGCTTTGCCGCCCTGGCGGGAGAGGTCGGGGAGCTGTTTTTT
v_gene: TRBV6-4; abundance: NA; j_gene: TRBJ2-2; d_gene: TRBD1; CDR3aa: CASSQRGLTGELFF; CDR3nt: TGTGCCAGCAGCCAAAGGGGGCTCACCGGGGAGCTGTTTTTT